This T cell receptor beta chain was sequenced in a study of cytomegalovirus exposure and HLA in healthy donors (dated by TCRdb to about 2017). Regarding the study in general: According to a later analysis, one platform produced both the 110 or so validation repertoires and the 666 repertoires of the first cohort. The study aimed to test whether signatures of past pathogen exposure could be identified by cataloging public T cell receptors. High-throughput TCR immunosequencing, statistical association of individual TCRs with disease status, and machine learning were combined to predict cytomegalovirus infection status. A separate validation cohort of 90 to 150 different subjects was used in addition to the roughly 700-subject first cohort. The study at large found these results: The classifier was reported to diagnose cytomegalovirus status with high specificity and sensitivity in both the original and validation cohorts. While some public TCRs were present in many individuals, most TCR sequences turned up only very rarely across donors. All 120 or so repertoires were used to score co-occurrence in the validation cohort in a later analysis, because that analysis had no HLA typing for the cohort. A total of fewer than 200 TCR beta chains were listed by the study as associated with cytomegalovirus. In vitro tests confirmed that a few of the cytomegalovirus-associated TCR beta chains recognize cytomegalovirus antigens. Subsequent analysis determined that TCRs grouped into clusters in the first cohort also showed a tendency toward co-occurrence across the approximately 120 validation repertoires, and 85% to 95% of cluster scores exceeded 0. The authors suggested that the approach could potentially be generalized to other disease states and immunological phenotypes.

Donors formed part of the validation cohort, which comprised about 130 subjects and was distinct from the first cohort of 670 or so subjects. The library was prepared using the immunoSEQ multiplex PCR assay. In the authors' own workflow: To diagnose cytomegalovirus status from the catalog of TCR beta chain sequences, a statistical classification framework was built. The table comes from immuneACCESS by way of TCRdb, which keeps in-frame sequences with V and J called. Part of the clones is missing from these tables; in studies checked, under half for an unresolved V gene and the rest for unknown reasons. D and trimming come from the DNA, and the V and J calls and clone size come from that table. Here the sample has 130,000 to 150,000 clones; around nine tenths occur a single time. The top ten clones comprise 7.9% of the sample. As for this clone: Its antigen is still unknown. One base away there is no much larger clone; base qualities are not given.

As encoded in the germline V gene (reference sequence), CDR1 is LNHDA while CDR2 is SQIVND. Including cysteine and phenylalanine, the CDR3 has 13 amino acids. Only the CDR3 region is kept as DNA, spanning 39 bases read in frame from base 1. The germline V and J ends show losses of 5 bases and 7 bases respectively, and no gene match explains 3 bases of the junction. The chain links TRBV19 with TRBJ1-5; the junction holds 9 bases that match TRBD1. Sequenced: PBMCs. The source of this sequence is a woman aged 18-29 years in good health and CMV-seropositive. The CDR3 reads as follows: CASSATGGQPQHF. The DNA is TGTGCCAGTAGTGCAACAGGGGGCCAGCCCCAGCATTTT.